Listed here are 13 T cell receptor beta chains from one sample, sequenced in a study of T cell repertoires in cytomegalovirus infection (dated by TCRdb to between 2018 and 2021). These TCRs' antigens remain unknown. The data were produced on an Illumina HiSeq 1500. TCRdb's own reprocessing of the public reads used fastp at Q25 and MiXCR and kept productive beta chains. One record per CDR3 amino acid sequence lists the most common genes and DNA. The sample yields 750,000 to 900,000 distinct CDR3 sequences; roughly 28% were counted once. Of the sample, around 14% is held by the ten largest clones. Interpreted using the paper, the treatment or condition label stands for: in vitro stimulation with specific CMV peptide epitopes to enrich CMV-specific T cells. The sample in question was cultured CD8+ T cells from PBMCs, obtained from culture after CMV antigen stimulation. The receptors originated from a human donor in good health (CMV status not recorded). Some clones in this sample may be carry-over from other donors' samples.

This chain links TRBV7-9 with TRBJ1-4; D is undetermined. The CDR3 totals 12 residues. The germline V gene encodes CDR1 SEHNR and CDR2 FQNEAQ (reference sequence). Between the trimmed V and J ends, which lost 4 bases and 8 bases, there was a span of 8 bases. The CDR3: CASSSRAEKLFF. CDR3 sequence (DNA): TGTGCCAGCAGCTCCCGGGCCGAAAAACTGTTTTTT. Filled out from reference TRBV7-9 and TRBJ1-4, the complete variable domain reads DTGVSQNPRHKITKRGQNVTFRCDPISEHNRLYWYRQTLGQGPEFLTYFQNEAQLEKSRLLSDRFSAERPKGSFSTLEIQRTEQGDSAMYLCASSSRAEKLFFGSGTQLSVL.

The chain recombines TRBV9 with TRBJ2-4; D might be TRBD1 (6 bases). Trimming removed 0 bases at V and 6 bases at J, with 16 bases between. Germline values: CDR1 SGDLS, CDR2 YYNGEE. This CDR3 is 16 amino acids long. Written as DNA, the CDR3 is TGTGCCAGCAGCGTAGATGAGGGGGACACTTCAAACATTCAGTACTTC. It encodes CASSVDEGDTSNIQYF.

The chain uses TRBV5-6 and TRBJ2-7, with D uncertain. Trimming removed 0 bases at V and 7 bases at J, with 8 bases between. CDR3 length: 12 amino acids. CDR1 and CDR2 from the germline V gene are SGHDT and YYEEEE. The CDR3 reads CASSLGTSEQYV. CDR3 DNA: TGTGCCAGCAGCTTGGGAACCTCGGAGCAGTACGTC.

This clonotype has a count of ten or more. The gene calls are TRBV12-3 or TRBV12-4 and TRBJ1-2; no clear D gene. Trimming left V 6 bases short and J 2 bases short, with 13 bases between. The CDR3 runs to 14 residues. DNA of the CDR3: TGTGCCAGCAGCACTACACCTGTGAACTATGGCTACACCTTC. Translation: CASSTTPVNYGYTF.

This clonotype has only a few counts. The J gene is TRBJ2-2, the V gene TRBV12-3 or TRBV12-4; TRBD1 agrees at 8 bases. J was trimmed by 5 bases and V by 8 bases; bases with no gene match: 10. The CDR3 runs 15 residues. CDR3 nucleotide sequence: TGTGCCAGCCGGGACGGGACAGGTGGAACCGGGGAGCTGTTTTTT. It is translated as CASRDGTGGTGELFF.

The chain carries TRBV19 and TRBJ1-1; D gene uncertain. Germline CDR1 reads LNHDA; CDR2 reads SQIVND (reference sequence). CDR3 length equals 13 residues. V lost 5 bases and J 1 base, leaving 8 bases between the germline ends. CDR3 nucleotides: TGTGCCAGTAGTTCGGACGGGAACACTGAAGCTTTCTTT. The encoded protein is CASSSDGNTEAFF.

This clonotype was counted only a few times. The CDR3 DNA reads as TGTGCCGTCCTGGTTGCGGATACGCAGTATTTT. Amino acid sequence: CAVLVADTQYF. The chain employs TRBV6-6 and TRBJ2-3; D is undetermined. The CDR3 runs 11 residues. With 11 bases removed from V and 6 bases from J, the gap between germline ends came to 12 bases. CDR1 and CDR2 from the germline V gene are MNHNY and SVGAGI (reference sequence).

V usage is TRBV3-1 and J usage is TRBJ1-1; D is unclear. This CDR3 comprises 18 residues. Germline CDR1 and CDR2: LGHDT and YNNKEL (reference sequence). Trimming stripped 4 bases from V and 5 bases from J, with 26 bases between. CDR3 in DNA: TGTGCCAGCAGCCCGGCCGGGGTCAGGCGGCGTTCGGTTACTGAAGCTTTCTTT. It yields the protein CASSPAGVRRRSVTEAFF.

This clonotype turned up a few times. This chain uses TRBV7-6 with TRBJ1-4; no clear D gene. The CDR3 contains 14 residues. Per germline, CDR1 SGHVS and CDR2 FNYEAQ. Trimming pared 7 bases from V and 1 base from J, leaving 10 bases between. CDR3 DNA: TGTGCCAGCAACTTTGGTCAAACTAATGAAAAACTGTTTTTT. Its protein is CASNFGQTNEKLFF.

In regard to this clonotype: A read error is likely, as this CDR3 ends without the conserved phenylalanine or tryptophan. The chain carries TRBV6-5 and TRBJ1-1; 9 positions match TRBD1. CDR1 is MNHEY, CDR2 SVGAGI, per germline. The CDR3 totals 15 residues. The trim removed 5 bases at V and 4 bases at J, leaving 8 bases unmatched. Written as DNA, the CDR3 is TGTGCCAGCAGTCCCGGGACAGGGTTTGGCACTGAAGCTTTCCTT. As protein: CASSPGTGFGTEAFL.

This clonotype was recorded a few times. The junction does not match germline at one end; this may be a read error. The chain links TRBV7-6 to TRBJ2-1, with 7 bases identical to TRBD2. Germline CDR1 reads SGHVS; CDR2 reads FNYEAQ. The CDR3 spans 15 residues. CDR3 protein: CASSLYGAGDREQFF. CDR3 in DNA: TGTGCTAGCAGCCTATACGGGGCGGGGGACCGCGAGCAGTTCTTC.

J is TRBJ2-5 and V is TRBV24-1; 7 nucleotides align to TRBD1. The CDR3 is 15 residues long. Germline trimming cut 7 bases from V and 2 bases from J; bases unmatched to any gene: 9. Germline V CDR1 and CDR2: KGHDR, SFDVKD. In DNA form, the CDR3 reads TGTGCCACCAGGGGAACAGGGGTCATACAAGAGACCCAGTACTTC. Amino acids: CATRGTGVIQETQYF.

The sample holds a few counts of this clonotype. The chain employs TRBV11-2 and TRBJ1-1; tentatively, D is TRBD1 (5 bases). The V end was cut by 3 bases, the J end by 1 base, with 12 bases between. Germline V gene sequence: CDR1 SGHAT, CDR2 FQNNGV. This CDR3 is built from 15 residues. The CDR3 DNA reads as TGTGCCAGCAGCTTCTTTGGGGCCAAGAACACTGAAGCTTTCTTT. Translating it yields CASSFFGAKNTEAFF.